This T cell receptor (beta chain) stems from a study of blood T cell repertoires in COVID-19 (dated by TCRdb to about 2020). Turning to the overall study: Samples covering the acute and convalescent phases of COVID-19 were provided by collaborators in the United States, Italy and Spain. The prospective study material was composed of cDNA or gDNA derived from T cells, B-cell-depleted T cells, or PBMCs. The dataset comprised deeply sampled blood TCRbeta repertoires from subjects exposed to, actively infected with, or recovered from COVID-19. A freely available public database, intended as a resource for researchers studying the immune response to SARS-CoV-2, is where the repertoires were released. Samples came from the ongoing ImmuneRACE study (first 160 participants) plus 1,254 subjects from 6 global collaborators. Sample metadata almost always included a de-identified subject ID, COVID-19 status, age in years and sex. Where available, HLA class I and class II types were obtained from metadata supplied by the sample provider rather than from assay-based typing.

Comment on this clone: Its antigen specificity is not known. Per-nucleotide qualities are absent, and no much larger clonotype sits a single base away.

The collaborating institutions used their own protocols to collect whole blood in K2EDTA tubes. For TCRbeta analysis, collaborators shipped samples as frozen whole blood, isolated PBMCs, or DNA extracted from either of those sample types. Results the study describes overall, beyond this receptor: How much clinical and demographic metadata was included differed by source and by participant, and the metadata was provided uncurated.

TCRbeta CDR3 regions were amplified from genomic DNA by means of the immunoSEQ Assay, a bias-controlled multiplex PCR. The authors processed their data as follows. The number of nucleated cells in each sample was estimated from the amplification of reference gene primers within the assay. To quantify the absolute abundance of each unique TCRbeta CDR3 rearrangement, sequence reads were collapsed and filtered. For each sample, productive Simpson clonality was calculated as the square root of Simpson's diversity index over productive rearrangements. Entries here come from immuneACCESS through TCRdb and include only in-frame sequences with V and J called. Some clones fail to appear in such tables; in the studies checked, an unresolved V gene covers under half of the shortfall, and the cause of the remainder is unknown. Clonal size and the V and J genes are those of that table, whereas D and trimming came from the DNA. Across this sample there are around 130,000 clones, with around 80% seen only once. 10% to 15% of the sample is taken by the ten largest.

The CDR3 goes from the cysteine to the phenylalanine over 16 residues. Just CDR3 DNA is preserved here, 48 bases in frame from base 1. V sheds 2 bases and J sheds 2 bases, leaving 14 bases between their ends. The CDR1 and CDR2 encoded by the germline V gene are KGHDR and SFDVKD. The receptor was isolated from a woman aged 55-69 years with acute or convalescent COVID-19. The sample taken for sequencing was peripheral blood. The chain joins TRBV24-1 to TRBJ1-2; perhaps TRBD1 is the D gene, with 6 bases matching. The nucleotide sequence reads as follows: TGTGCCACCAGTGATTCGACGTTCACAGGGAACTATGGCTACACCTTC. It codes for CATSDSTFTGNYGYTF.